This entry lists 3 T cell receptor beta chains sequenced from one sample in a study of beta chain features in type 1 diabetes. General study points: Shortening of TCRB CDR3s, moderate but significant, appeared in all four CD4+ subsets of Type 1 diabetes patients.

Every isolated RNA sample was fully reverse transcribed, so sequencing captured expressed TCRB transcripts. The method was immunoSEQ multiplex PCR; TCRdb's version includes in-frame clones alone and lacks a portion of them. Altogether 500,000 to 650,000 clones are present, 12% being singletons, with the ten largest covering more than 0.09%. No antigens are known for them. The sequenced material came from naive CD4+ T cells from blood. The receptor source for this set is a man aged 25-40 years with type 1 diabetes.

DNA of the CDR3: TGTGCCAGCAGCTTCACCGGTTACAATGAGCAGTTCTTC. It encodes CASSFTGYNEQFF. The V and J genes are TRBV13 and TRBJ2-1; D is uncertain. This CDR3 contains 13 residues. Germline CDR1 reads PRHDT; CDR2 reads FYEKMQ (reference sequence). V shed 3 bases and J shed 4 bases, with 7 bases lying between them. Together with reference TRBV13 and TRBJ2-1, the CDR3 gives the full variable domain: AAGVIQSPRHLIKEKRETATLKCYPIPRHDTVYWYQQGPGQDPQFLISFYEKMQSDKGSIPDRFSAQQFSDYHSELNMSSLELGDSALYFCASSFTGYNEQFFGPGTRLTVL.

V gene TRBV5-6 combines with J gene TRBJ2-7, with 7 bases matching TRBD1. CDR1 SGHDT and CDR2 YYEEEE come from the germline V gene. V was clipped by 4 bases and J by 3 bases; unmatched bases: 4. The CDR3 loop spans 13 amino acids. CDR3 bases: TGTGCCAGCAGCAACAGACAGGGCTACGAGCAGTACTTC. It specifies CASSNRQGYEQYF.

The chain employs TRBV18 and TRBJ1-1; D is possibly TRBD1 (5 bases). V lost 3 bases to trimming and J lost 0 bases, with 11 bases between them. Germline V gene lookup returns CDR1 KGHSH and CDR2 LQKENI. This CDR3 contains 15 residues. CDR3 sequence: CASSPDGGMNTEAFF. The CDR3 DNA sequence: TGTGCCAGCTCACCGGATGGGGGTATGAACACTGAAGCTTTCTTT.